This TCR beta chain was sequenced for a study of blood T cell repertoires in COVID-19. Overall study context: Researchers got acute and convalescent COVID-19 samples from the United States, Italy and Spain. From T cells, B-cell-depleted T cells, or PBMCs came the material, which was cDNA or gDNA.

In the authors' methods: Amplification of reference gene primers was used by the study to estimate nucleated cell counts. Sequencing was performed with immunoSEQ multiplex PCR; in TCRdb, only in-frame clones are kept and a portion is missing. The D gene and trimming were derived from the DNA, and the V and J assignments and clone size from that table. The sample has around 160,000 clones, roughly 80% seen once. This clone was seen only once. This CDR3 is built from 13 residues. Germline lookup yields CDR1 SGHAT and CDR2 FQNNGV. With 0 bases clipped from V and 7 bases from J, the junction kept 0 bases outside the gene matches.

Specimen: peripheral blood. The origin of this receptor is a human donor in a cohort sampled during active COVID-19. The chain recombines TRBV11-2 with TRBJ1-5, with 7 bases identical to TRBD1. The CDR3 bases are TGTGCCAGCAGCTTAGACAGGGGGCAGCCCCAGCATTTT. It encodes CASSLDRGQPQHF.